This TCR beta chain originates from a study of T cell changes during pregnancy in multiple sclerosis. Method: immunoSEQ multiplex PCR; TCRdb's copy keeps in-frame clones and lacks some. The table has about 64,000 clones, approximately 90% seen once. The CDR3 runs to 17 residues. Deletions cut 2 bases from V and 3 bases from J, with 17 bases between. Germline CDR1 and CDR2: LNHNV and YYDKDF (reference sequence). The clonotype originates from a female donor with multiple sclerosis, enrolled in a pregnancy study. The sample was peripheral blood, taken in the second trimester of pregnancy. The chain has TRBV15 and TRBJ1-5; the D gene is possibly TRBD1 (6 bases). This CDR3 reads CATSRSGGWTDNQPQHF. CDR3 nucleotide sequence: TGTGCCACCAGCAGATCTGGGGGCTGGACAGACAATCAGCCCCAGCATTTT.